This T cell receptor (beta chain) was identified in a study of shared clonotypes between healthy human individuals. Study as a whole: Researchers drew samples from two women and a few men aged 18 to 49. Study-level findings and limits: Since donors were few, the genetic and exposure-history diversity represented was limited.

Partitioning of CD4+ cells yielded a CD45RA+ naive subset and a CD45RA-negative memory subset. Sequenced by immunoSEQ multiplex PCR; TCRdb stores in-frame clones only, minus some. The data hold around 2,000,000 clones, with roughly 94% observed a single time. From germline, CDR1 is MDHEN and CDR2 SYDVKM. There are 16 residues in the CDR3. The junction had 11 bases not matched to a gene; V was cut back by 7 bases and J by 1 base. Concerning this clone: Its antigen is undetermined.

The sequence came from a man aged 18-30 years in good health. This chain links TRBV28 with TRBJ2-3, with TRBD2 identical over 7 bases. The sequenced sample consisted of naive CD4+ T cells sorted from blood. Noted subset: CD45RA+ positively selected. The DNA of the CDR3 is TGTGCCAGCACTCCCCCTCCGGGGGGAGGCACAGATACGCAGTATTTT. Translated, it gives CASTPPPGGGTDTQYF.